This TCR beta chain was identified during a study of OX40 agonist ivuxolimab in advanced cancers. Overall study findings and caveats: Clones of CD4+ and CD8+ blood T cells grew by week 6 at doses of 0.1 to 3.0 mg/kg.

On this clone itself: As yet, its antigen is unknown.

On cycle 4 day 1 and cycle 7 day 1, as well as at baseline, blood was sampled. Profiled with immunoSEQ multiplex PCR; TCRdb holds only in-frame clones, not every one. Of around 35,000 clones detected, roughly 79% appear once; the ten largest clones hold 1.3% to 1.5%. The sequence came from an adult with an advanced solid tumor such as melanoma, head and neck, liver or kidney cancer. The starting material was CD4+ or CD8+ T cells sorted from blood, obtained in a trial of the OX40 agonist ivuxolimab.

Written as DNA, the CDR3 is TGTGCCAGCTCACCAATCTACGGGAGGGGTGACACCGGGGAGCTGTTTTTT. Its protein is CASSPIYGRGDTGELFF. This chain connects TRBV18 to TRBJ2-2; 8 bases are shared with TRBD2. Per the germline V gene, CDR1 is KGHSH and CDR2 is LQKENI. This CDR3 contains 17 residues. V lost 2 bases and J lost 3; bases outside the gene matches: 8.